This T cell receptor (beta chain) emerged from a study of CD8+CD57+ T cells in acquired aplastic anemia. The CDR3 length is 15 residues. CDR1 is MNHEY and CDR2 is SVGAGI in the germline V gene. J gave up 6 bases and V 2 bases, and 8 bases lay outside the gene matches. This clonotype was picked up one time. An expansion of CD8+CD57+ cells by flow cytometry had been shown in patients chosen for sequencing. For CDR3 and TCR beta VDJ profiling, genomic DNA was the template used. TCRdb ran MiXCR on the reads and lists one entry per CDR3 protein. The table has 150,000 to 200,000 distinct CDR3 sequences, roughly 50% seen once.

Sequencing input: sorted CD4+, CD8+, or CD8+CD57+ T cells (not recorded which) from PBMCs. The receptor's source is a human donor with aplastic anemia. V is TRBV6-5 and J is TRBJ1-2; 8 nucleotides agree with TRBD1. The DNA for the CDR3 is TGTGCCAGCAGTTACCCCACAGGGGGTAAAAATGGCTACACCTTC. Translated, it gives CASSYPTGGKNGYTF.